The 32 T cell receptor beta chains below come from one sample, sequenced in a study of CD8 T cells in ankylosing spondylitis (dated by TCRdb to 2016 to 2017). Library preparation was by 5' RACE. The data were produced on an Illumina HiSeq 2500. TCRdb ran its own pipeline on the public reads, namely fastp trimming at Q25 and MiXCR clone calling, and kept in-frame beta chains. Each entry merges the rows of one CDR3 protein and shows their most common DNA and genes. A total of about 250,000 distinct CDR3 sequences appear in this sample, under 35% of them only once. The ten largest clones take up around 4.4% of the sample. The sequenced material came from blood, either unsorted or a sorted T cell fraction (not recorded which). The origin of the receptors is a male donor with ankylosing spondylitis or in good health (not recorded which).

The V gene is TRBV12-3 or TRBV12-4, the J gene TRBJ2-3, with TRBD1 matching over 8 bases. CDR3 length: 15 amino acids. V dropped 4 bases and J dropped 0; count of bases not matched to a gene: 3. The CDR3 bases are TGTGCCAGCAGTTCAAGGACAGGGAGCACAGATACGCAGTATTTT. Its protein is CASSSRTGSTDTQYF.

V is TRBV3-1 and J is TRBJ1-5; D call uncertain. Germline V gives CDR1 LGHDT, CDR2 YNNKEL (reference sequence). This CDR3 has 18 amino acids. Trimming pared 1 base from V and 0 bases from J, leaving 16 bases between. The CDR3 region is CASSQGWAGRDSNQPQHF. For the CDR3, the DNA is TGTGCCAGCAGCCAAGGATGGGCAGGCCGGGATAGCAATCAGCCCCAGCATTTT.

This rearrangement joins TRBV20-1 to TRBJ2-7, with D hard to call. Germline CDR1 DFQATT, CDR2 SNEGSKA (reference sequence). This CDR3 is 15 amino acids long. V lost 0 bases and J lost 0, with 12 bases in between. CDR3 region: CSARDSTEISYEQYF. CDR3 nucleotides: TGCAGTGCTAGAGATAGTACAGAGATCTCCTACGAGCAGTACTTC.

This chain joins TRBV5-1 and TRBJ2-4; the D is unclear. Germline values: CDR1 SGHRS, CDR2 YFSETQ. There are 11 residues in the CDR3. V lost 3 bases, J lost 5 bases, and 3 bases lay in between. The CDR3 DNA reads TGCGCCAGCAGCTCTGAAAACATTCAGTACTTC. Translating gives CASSSENIQYF.

In its sample, this clonotype was seen a few times. This sequence joins TRBV12-3 or TRBV12-4 and TRBJ2-5; 12 bases agree with TRBD1. The trim removed 2 bases at V and 4 bases at J, leaving 2 bases unmatched. This CDR3 is 15 amino acids long. The DNA of the CDR3 is TGTGCCAGCAGTTTATGGGACAGGGGGCCAGAGACCCAGTACTTC. Translating gives CASSLWDRGPETQYF.

The rearrangement links TRBV4-1 to TRBJ2-7; no clear D. Germline V CDR1 and CDR2: MGHRA, YSYEKL. V shed 6 bases and J shed 0 bases, with 9 bases lying between them. CDR3 length: 13 amino acids. The CDR3 sequence: CASSSKPSYEQYF. CDR3 nucleotides: TGCGCCAGCAGTTCAAAGCCCTCCTACGAGCAGTACTTC.

The chain combines TRBV5-1 with TRBJ1-2; D perhaps matches TRBD1 (6 bases). V was clipped by 4 bases and J by 4 bases, with 11 bases between them. There are 13 residues in the CDR3. Germline V gives CDR1 SGHRS, CDR2 YFSETQ. Here the CDR3 reads CASSPGGAYGYTF. CDR3 DNA sequence: TGCGCCAGCAGCCCCGGGGGGGCCTATGGCTACACCTTC.

This clonotype turned up a few times. J is TRBJ1-5 and V is TRBV15; TRBD1 matches at 8 bases. The CDR3 totals 15 residues. V shed 3 bases, J shed 5 bases, and the junction held 6 bases outside the gene matches. Germline V CDR1 and CDR2: LNHNV, YYDKDF (reference sequence). CDR3 sequence reads: CATSRGRGLDQPQHF. In nucleotides, the CDR3 is TGTGCCACCAGCAGGGGCAGGGGGCTTGATCAGCCCCAGCATTTT.

This clonotype came up many times. The V call is TRBV12-3 or TRBV12-4, the J call TRBJ2-6; D is uncertain. Deletions cut 8 bases from V and 4 bases from J, with 9 bases between. CDR3 length equals 13 residues. The CDR3 here is CASGDSGANVLTF. The CDR3 nucleotides read TGTGCCAGCGGTGACTCCGGGGCCAACGTCCTGACTTTC.

The V and J genes are TRBV10-3 and TRBJ2-1; D uncertain. Trimming left V 2 bases short and J 8 bases short, with 4 bases between. Germline lookup yields CDR1 ENHRY and CDR2 SYGVKD. CDR3 size: 11 residues. CDR3 residues: CAISEGHEQFF. The CDR3 DNA reads TGTGCCATCAGTGAGGGACATGAGCAGTTCTTC.

This clonotype was observed a handful of times. V is TRBV29-1 and J is TRBJ2-7; 8 bases agree with TRBD1. After removal of 3 bases from V and 7 bases from J, the junction contained 8 bases not matched to a gene. CDR1 is SQVTM and CDR2 is ANQGSEA in the germline V gene. The CDR3 loop spans 13 amino acids. The CDR3 DNA follows: TGCAGCGTTGAGGCAGGGGGCTGGAGGGAGCAGTACTTC. Protein: CSVEAGGWREQYF.

V and J are TRBV20-1 and TRBJ2-5; D gene unclear. The CDR3 sequence is 13 residues long. Germline V CDR1 and CDR2: DFQATT, SNEGSKA (reference sequence). The germline V and J ends were trimmed by 3 bases and 5 bases, with 13 bases remaining between them. DNA of the CDR3: TGCAGTGCTAGGGAACGCTTTCGGGAGACCCAGTACTTC. This translates into CSARERFRETQYF.

The chain employs TRBV20-1 and TRBJ2-2; 8 nucleotides agree with TRBD2. With 3 bases clipped from V and 0 bases from J, the junction kept 9 bases outside the gene matches. The CDR3 covers 17 residues. Germline assignment: CDR1 DFQATT and CDR2 SNEGSKA (reference sequence). The CDR3 loop is CSARTLVRGANTGELFF. In DNA form, the CDR3 reads TGCAGTGCTAGGACCTTAGTGCGGGGGGCGAACACCGGGGAGCTGTTTTTT.

The chain recombines TRBV20-1 with TRBJ1-4; a possible D gene is TRBD1 (5 bases). The germline CDR1 and CDR2 sequences are DFQATT and SNEGSKA (reference sequence). The CDR3 totals 13 residues. Trimming stripped 6 bases from V and 8 bases from J, with 16 bases between. The CDR3 bases are TGCAGTGCGGGGGACTCAGGACGGGAAAAACTGTTTTTT. Residues: CSAGDSGREKLFF.

The chain joins TRBV20-1 to TRBJ2-5; D perhaps matches TRBD1 (5 bases). Per the germline V gene, CDR1 is DFQATT and CDR2 is SNEGSKA (reference sequence). The germline V and J ends were trimmed by 0 bases and 1 base, with 9 bases remaining between them. The CDR3 has 14 amino acids. This chain's CDR3 is CSARDADSQETQYF. DNA for the CDR3: TGCAGTGCTAGAGACGCCGACAGCCAAGAGACCCAGTACTTC.

The count of this clonotype is one. V usage is TRBV3-1 and J usage is TRBJ2-3; TRBD2 is a possible D gene (7 bases). Per germline, CDR1 LGHDT and CDR2 YNNKEL (reference sequence). Trimming cost V 0 bases and J 5 bases, with 12 bases left between them. The CDR3 covers 15 residues. CDR3 in amino acids: CASSQDVGGGDTQYF. CDR3 nucleotides: TGTGCCAGCAGCCAAGATGTAGGGGGGGGAGATACGCAGTATTTT.

V and J are TRBV12-3 or TRBV12-4 and TRBJ2-3, with no clear D. CDR3 length: 16 residues. V was shortened by 8 bases and J by 0 bases, with 18 bases between the two germline ends. CDR3 loop: CASRHQAGVSTDTQYF. The DNA of the CDR3 is TGTGCCAGCCGCCATCAAGCTGGCGTGAGCACAGATACGCAGTATTTT.

The chain links TRBV20-1 to TRBJ2-3; 8 bases are a match to TRBD1. Germline V gene data show CDR1 as DFQATT and CDR2 as SNEGSKA (reference sequence). V shed 0 bases, J shed 2 bases, and the junction held 16 bases outside the gene matches. The CDR3 consists of 19 residues. CDR3 in amino acids: CSARDAFPGQGDTTDTQYF. CDR3 DNA sequence: TGCAGTGCTAGAGATGCTTTCCCCGGACAGGGAGATACCACAGATACGCAGTATTTT.

This chain joins TRBV7-9 and TRBJ2-1, with 8 bases aligning to TRBD1. The V segment lost 4 bases and the J segment 1 base; nucleotides outside the gene matches: 6. Looked up from germline, CDR1 is SEHNR and CDR2 is FQNEAQ (reference sequence). The CDR3 consists of 16 residues. CDR3 in amino acids: CASSSRTGPSYNEQFF. The DNA of the CDR3 is TGTGCCAGCAGCTCCCGGACAGGGCCTTCCTACAATGAGCAGTTCTTC.

This rearrangement joins TRBV20-1 to TRBJ2-3, with D possibly TRBD1 on 5 matching bases. The length of the CDR3 is 14 residues. CDR1 DFQATT and CDR2 SNEGSKA come from the germline V gene (reference sequence). V shed 1 base and J shed 2 bases, with 10 bases lying between them. The CDR3 loop reads CSARVRVVTDTQYF. The CDR3 DNA reads as TGCAGTGCTAGAGTCAGGGTTGTCACAGATACGCAGTATTTT.

V usage is TRBV20-1 and J usage is TRBJ1-1, with D possibly being TRBD1 (6 bases). V lost 4 bases and J 3 bases, leaving 15 bases between the germline ends. The CDR3 runs to 14 residues. Germline CDR1 and CDR2: DFQATT and SNEGSKA (reference sequence). The chain's CDR3 is CSAKITGTDTEAFF. In DNA, the CDR3 is TGCAGTGCTAAAATAACAGGGACCGACACTGAAGCTTTCTTT.

The chain recombines TRBV5-1 with TRBJ2-7; 9 bases are shared with TRBD1. This CDR3 spans 16 amino acids. Germline values: CDR1 SGHRS, CDR2 YFSETQ. The V segment lost 4 bases and the J segment 4 bases; nucleotides outside the gene matches: 12. CDR3 nucleotides: TGCGCCAGCAGCCGAAACTTGGGACAGGGATTGTACGAGCAGTACTTC. This translates into CASSRNLGQGLYEQYF.

This chain joins TRBV29-1 and TRBJ1-3; D remains unclear. Trimming shortened V by 7 bases and J by 0 bases, and 13 bases separated the two germline ends. Germline V gene sequence: CDR1 SQVTM, CDR2 ANQGSEA. The CDR3 has 14 amino acids. The CDR3 loop is CSGDTSNSGNTIYF. The CDR3 region has the DNA TGCAGCGGAGACACCTCCAACTCTGGAAACACCATATATTTT.

This clonotype was seen only a few times. The gene calls are TRBV7-2 and TRBJ2-1; no definite D call. The germline V gene has CDR1 SGHTA and CDR2 FQGNSA. V lost 4 bases, J lost 4 bases, and 14 bases lay in between. The CDR3 consists of 15 residues. In DNA form, the CDR3 reads TGTGCCAGCAGCTACACCCCAAGGATTTACAATGAGCAGTTCTTC. Its protein product is CASSYTPRIYNEQFF.

The chain has TRBV20-1 and TRBJ1-4; a weak D match, TRBD1 (6 bases). CDR3 length equals 16 residues. V was clipped by 0 bases and J by 6 bases, with 17 bases between them. Germline V lookup: CDR1 DFQATT, CDR2 SNEGSKA (reference sequence). In DNA form, the CDR3 reads TGCAGTGCTAGAGAAGGGTCAGGGGCATTGGATGAAAAACTGTTTTTT. As protein: CSAREGSGALDEKLFF.

The chain carries TRBV4-1 and TRBJ2-5; D not certain. The CDR3 length is 12 residues. Germline V CDR1 and CDR2: MGHRA, YSYEKL. V shed 5 bases and J shed 4 bases, with 8 bases lying between them. The CDR3 region has the DNA TGCGCCAGCAGCGCCAATCCAGAGACCCAGTACTTC. This gives the protein CASSANPETQYF.

The V gene is TRBV10-3, the J gene TRBJ1-2; TRBD1 might be the D (5 bases). CDR3 length: 17 residues. V was trimmed by 2 bases and J by 0 bases, leaving 16 bases between them. Germline CDR1 ENHRY, CDR2 SYGVKD. The CDR3 reads CAISEAVRDSANYGYTF. The CDR3 region has the DNA TGTGCCATCAGTGAGGCGGTCAGGGACTCAGCTAACTATGGCTACACCTTC.

The chain joins TRBV10-3 to TRBJ2-3; 7 positions agree with TRBD2. The length of the CDR3 is 14 residues. Trimming at V came to 10 bases and at J to 4 bases, leaving 11 bases not matched to a gene. From germline, CDR1 is ENHRY and CDR2 SYGVKD. In nucleotides, the CDR3 is TGTGCCACCCGCGCATCCCTAGCGGCAGATACGCAGTATTTT. Its translation: CATRASLAADTQYF.

CDR3 protein: CASSYSASSGAYNEQFF. As DNA, the CDR3 is TGTGCCAGCAGTTACTCTGCGTCTAGCGGGGCCTACAATGAGCAGTTCTTC. The V and J genes are TRBV6-5 and TRBJ2-1, with TRBD2 matching over 9 bases. With 0 bases clipped from V and 2 bases from J, the junction kept 5 bases outside the gene matches. The CDR3 is 17 amino acids. Germline loops: CDR1 MNHEY, CDR2 SVGAGI.

This clonotype was detected ten times or more. CDR3 region: CSAFAYQETQYF. CDR3 DNA sequence: TGCAGCGCCTTCGCCTACCAAGAGACCCAGTACTTC. The V gene is TRBV29-1, the J gene TRBJ2-5; D gene unclear. CDR1 and CDR2 from the germline V gene are SQVTM and ANQGSEA. The CDR3 has 12 amino acids. V dropped 7 bases and J dropped 0 bases, with 9 bases sitting between them.

This CDR3 is CAWSMGGETEAFF. The CDR3 coding sequence is TGTGCCTGGAGTATGGGGGGAGAGACTGAAGCTTTCTTT. The V and J genes are TRBV30 and TRBJ1-1; D perhaps matches TRBD1 (5 bases). Trimming removed 2 bases from V and 5 bases from J, with 12 bases in between. This CDR3 has 13 amino acids. The germline V gene has CDR1 GTSNPN and CDR2 SVGIG (reference sequence).

The chain couples TRBV20-1 to TRBJ2-5; D gene uncertain. The V end lost 8 bases, the J end lost 5 bases, and 12 bases lay between the germline ends. The CDR3 extends over 11 amino acids. Germline V gene lookup returns CDR1 DFQATT and CDR2 SNEGSKA (reference sequence). DNA for the CDR3: TGCAGTACCCCCGTGGGGGAGACCCAGTACTTC. Residues: CSTPVGETQYF.